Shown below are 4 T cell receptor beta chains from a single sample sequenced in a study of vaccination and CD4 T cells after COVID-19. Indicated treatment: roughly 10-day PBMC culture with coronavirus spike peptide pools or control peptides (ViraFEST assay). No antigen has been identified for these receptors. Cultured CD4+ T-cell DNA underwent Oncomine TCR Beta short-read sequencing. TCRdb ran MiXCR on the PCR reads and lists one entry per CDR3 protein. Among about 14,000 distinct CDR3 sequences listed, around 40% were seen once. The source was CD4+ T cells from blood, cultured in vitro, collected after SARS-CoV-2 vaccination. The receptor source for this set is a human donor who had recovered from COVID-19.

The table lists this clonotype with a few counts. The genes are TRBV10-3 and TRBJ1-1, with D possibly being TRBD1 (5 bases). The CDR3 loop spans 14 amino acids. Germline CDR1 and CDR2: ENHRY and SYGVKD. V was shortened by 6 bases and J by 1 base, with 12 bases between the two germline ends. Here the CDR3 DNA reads TGTGCCATCAGAAACAATCAGGGGAACACTGAAGCTTTCTTT. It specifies CAIRNNQGNTEAFF.

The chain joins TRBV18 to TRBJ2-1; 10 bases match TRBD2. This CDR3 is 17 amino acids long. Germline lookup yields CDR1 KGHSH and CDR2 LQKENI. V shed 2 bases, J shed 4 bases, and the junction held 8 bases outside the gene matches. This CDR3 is CASSPGWAAGGYNEQFF. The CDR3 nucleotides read TGTGCCAGCTCACCAGGCTGGGCAGCGGGAGGGTACAATGAGCAGTTCTTC.

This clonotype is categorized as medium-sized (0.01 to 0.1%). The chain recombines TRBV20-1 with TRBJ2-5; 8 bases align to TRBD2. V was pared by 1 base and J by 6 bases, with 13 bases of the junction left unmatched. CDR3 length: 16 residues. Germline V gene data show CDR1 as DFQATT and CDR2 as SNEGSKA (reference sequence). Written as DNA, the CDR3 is TGCAGTGCTAGAGGAGAGGCGGGAGGATCATTTAAGACCCAGTACTTC. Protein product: CSARGEAGGSFKTQYF.

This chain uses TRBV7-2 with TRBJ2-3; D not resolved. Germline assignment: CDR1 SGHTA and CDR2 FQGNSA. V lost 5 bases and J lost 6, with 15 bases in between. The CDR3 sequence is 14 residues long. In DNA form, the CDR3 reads TGTGCCAGCAGCCTAATGGCCACACTCGATACGCAGTATTTT. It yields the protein CASSLMATLDTQYF.